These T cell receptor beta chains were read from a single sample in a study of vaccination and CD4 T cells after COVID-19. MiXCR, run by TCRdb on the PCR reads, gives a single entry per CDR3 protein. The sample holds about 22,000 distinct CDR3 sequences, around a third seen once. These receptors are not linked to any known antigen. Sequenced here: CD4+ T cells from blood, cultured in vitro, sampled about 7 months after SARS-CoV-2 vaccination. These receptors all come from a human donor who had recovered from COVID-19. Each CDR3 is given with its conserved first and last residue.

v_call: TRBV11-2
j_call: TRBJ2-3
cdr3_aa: CASSSLAGHTTDTQYF

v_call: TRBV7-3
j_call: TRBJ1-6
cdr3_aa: CASSPMGGLGSPLHF

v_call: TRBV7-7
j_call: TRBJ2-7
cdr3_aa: CASSAWTGREQYF

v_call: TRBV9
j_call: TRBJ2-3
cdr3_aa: CASSVAPTDTQYF

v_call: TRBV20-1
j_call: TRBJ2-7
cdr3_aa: CSASIDYEQYF

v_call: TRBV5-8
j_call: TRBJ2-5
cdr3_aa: CASSLLGRRSETQYF

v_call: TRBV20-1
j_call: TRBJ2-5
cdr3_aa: CSARSVTGGQETQYF

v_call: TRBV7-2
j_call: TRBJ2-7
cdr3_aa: CASSLQGPDSYEQYF

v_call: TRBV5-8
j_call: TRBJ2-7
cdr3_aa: CASSSGYWTGSYEQYF

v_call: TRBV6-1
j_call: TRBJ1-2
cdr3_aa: CASSGPGQGNYGYTF

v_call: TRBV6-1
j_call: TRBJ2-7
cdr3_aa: CASSSGRAGEQYF

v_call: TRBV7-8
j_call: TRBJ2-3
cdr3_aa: CASSRTGSDTQYF

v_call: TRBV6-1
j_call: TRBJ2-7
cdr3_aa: CASSEWGLSSYEQYF